Listed below are T cell receptor beta chains from one sample, sequenced in a study of vaccination and CD4 T cells after COVID-19. Each CDR3 protein is one row after TCRdb ran MiXCR on the PCR reads. The sample holds 2,000 to 3,000 distinct CDR3 sequences, 25% to 30% seen once. The antigens these receptors bind are not known. The material was CD4+ T cells from blood, cultured in vitro, obtained after SARS-CoV-2 vaccination. The source of these receptors is a human donor who had recovered from COVID-19. The CDR3 runs from the conserved cysteine through the conserved F or W. Each record gives: D gene, V gene, CDR3 length, J gene, clone size, CDR3 protein, CDR3 DNA. D genes are given only for firm matches. Expanded clones get a size class; other rows say once, few or many, or leave the size out.

D: NA
V: TRBV7-6
length: 15
J: TRBJ2-3
size: few
CDR3: CASSLALGRDNTQYF
DNA: TGTGCCAGCAGCTTAGCGCTGGGAAGGGACAATACGCAGTATTTT

D: NA
V: TRBV29-1
length: 13
J: TRBJ2-7
size: medium-sized
CDR3: CSVSQSNRGEQYF
DNA: TGCAGCGTTTCCCAGTCGAATCGGGGCGAGCAGTACTTC

D: NA
V: TRBV4-2
length: 17
J: TRBJ2-3
size: NA
CDR3: CASSQDHGGGARVAQYF
DNA: TGTGCCAGCAGCCAAGATCACGGCGGTGGGGCACGGGTGGCGCAGTATTTT

D: TRBD2
V: TRBV7-3
length: 14
J: TRBJ2-7
size: medium-sized
CDR3: CASSRTSGTYEQYF
DNA: TGTGCCAGCAGCCGGACTAGCGGTACCTACGAGCAGTACTTC

D: NA
V: TRBV20-1
length: 12
J: TRBJ2-1
size: NA
CDR3: CSARQRNNEQFF
DNA: TGCAGTGCTAGACAAAGAAACAATGAGCAGTTCTTC

D: NA
V: TRBV9
length: 15
J: TRBJ2-5
size: few
CDR3: CASSVQQALGETQYF
DNA: TGTGCCAGCAGCGTCCAACAGGCCCTCGGGGAGACCCAGTACTTC

D: TRBD1
V: TRBV20-1
length: 16
J: TRBJ1-5
size: medium-sized
CDR3: CSARDGRTGGHQPQHF
DNA: TGCAGTGCTAGAGATGGGCGGACAGGGGGTCATCAGCCCCAGCATTTT

D: NA
V: TRBV21-1
length: 18
J: TRBJ2-5
size: few
CDR3: CASSKGFTSGGHGPTQYF
DNA: TGTGCCAGCAGCAAAGGTTTCACTAGCGGGGGCCACGGCCCGACCCAGTACTTC

D: NA
V: TRBV6-2/TRBV6-3
length: 15
J: TRBJ1-1
size: few
CDR3: CASSYGRTVNTEAFF
DNA: TGTGCCAGCAGTTACGGCCGGACGGTGAACACTGAAGCTTTCTTT

D: TRBD1
V: TRBV5-4
length: 14
J: TRBJ1-1
size: few
CDR3: CASSLDRGSTEAFF
DNA: TGTGCCAGCAGCTTAGACAGGGGGAGCACTGAAGCTTTCTTT

D: NA
V: TRBV7-9
length: 11
J: TRBJ2-3
size: medium-sized
CDR3: CAPQGTDTQYF
DNA: TGTGCGCCACAGGGCACAGATACGCAGTATTTT

D: NA
V: TRBV6-2/TRBV6-3
length: 13
J: TRBJ2-7
size: few
CDR3: CASRQGGSYEQYF
DNA: TGTGCCAGCAGACAGGGAGGCTCCTACGAGCAGTACTTC

D: NA
V: TRBV7-3
length: 14
J: TRBJ1-1
size: few
CDR3: CASSLLGANTEAFF
DNA: TGTGCCAGCAGCCTCTTGGGGGCCAACACTGAAGCTTTCTTT

D: TRBD1
V: TRBV6-1
length: 14
J: TRBJ2-7
size: NA
CDR3: CASRPGTGGNEQYF
DNA: TGTGCCAGCAGACCCGGGACAGGGGGAAACGAGCAGTACTTC

D: TRBD2
V: TRBV6-1
length: 13
J: TRBJ2-1
size: NA
CDR3: CAIRDYRYNEQFF
DNA: TGTGCCATACGGGACTACCGCTACAATGAGCAGTTCTTC

D: NA
V: TRBV20-1
length: 13
J: TRBJ2-2
size: few
CDR3: CSARDVRTGELFF
DNA: TGCAGTGCTAGAGATGTCCGGACCGGGGAGCTGTTTTTT

D: TRBD1
V: TRBV24-1
length: 16
J: TRBJ2-5
size: medium-sized
CDR3: CATSDPRTGQGETQYF
DNA: TGTGCCACCAGTGACCCACGGACAGGGCAAGGGGAGACCCAGTACTTC

D: NA
V: TRBV20-1
length: 14
J: TRBJ2-1
size: few
CDR3: CSAGRDRSYNEQFF
DNA: TGCAGTGCTGGCAGGGACCGCTCCTACAATGAGCAGTTCTTC

D: NA
V: TRBV7-2
length: 13
J: TRBJ2-3
size: NA
CDR3: CASRQRVPDTQYF
DNA: TGTGCCAGCAGACAGCGGGTTCCAGATACGCAGTATTTT

D: TRBD2
V: TRBV7-6
length: 15
J: TRBJ2-7
size: large
CDR3: CASSWTSGGPYEQYF
DNA: TGTGCCAGCAGCTGGACTAGCGGGGGACCCTACGAGCAGTACTTC

D: NA
V: TRBV7-9
length: 14
J: TRBJ1-2
size: large
CDR3: CASSLASGNYGYTF
DNA: TGTGCCAGCAGCTTAGCGTCAGGGAACTATGGCTACACCTTC

D: TRBD1
V: TRBV10-1
length: 14
J: TRBJ1-2
size: few
CDR3: CASTDRGSNYGYTF
DNA: TGCGCCAGTACGGACAGGGGCTCTAACTATGGCTACACCTTC

D: TRBD2
V: TRBV6-2/TRBV6-3
length: 17
J: TRBJ2-7
size: NA
CDR3: CASSYQSGGRSSYEQYF
DNA: TGTGCCAGCAGTTACCAGTCGGGGGGGCGAAGCTCCTATGAGCAGTACTTC

D: NA
V: TRBV10-1
length: 10
J: TRBJ2-3
size: few
CDR3: CASPPHRQYF
DNA: TGCGCCAGCCCCCCCCACAGACAGTATTTT

D: NA
V: TRBV20-1
length: 16
J: TRBJ1-5
size: medium-sized
CDR3: CSARDLRGGSNQPQHF
DNA: TGCAGTGCTAGAGATCTCCGAGGAGGGAGCAATCAGCCCCAGCATTTT

D: NA
V: TRBV20-1
length: 13
J: TRBJ1-3
size: few
CDR3: CSASKGKVDTIYF
DNA: TGCAGTGCCAGCAAGGGGAAGGTGGACACCATATATTTT

D: TRBD1
V: TRBV7-2
length: 15
J: TRBJ1-2
size: few
CDR3: CASSFLSAGGYGYTF
DNA: TGTGCCAGCAGCTTCCTTAGCGCAGGGGGCTATGGCTACACCTTC

D: NA
V: TRBV28
length: 11
J: TRBJ1-1
size: NA
CDR3: CATSLGASAFF
DNA: TGTGCCACCTCCCTCGGCGCCTCTGCTTTCTTT

D: NA
V: TRBV6-5
length: 14
J: TRBJ1-5
size: few
CDR3: CASSYSGGNQPQHF
DNA: TGTGCCAGCAGTTACTCGGGTGGGAATCAGCCCCAGCATTTT

D: TRBD2
V: TRBV6-1
length: 18
J: TRBJ2-1
size: NA
CDR3: CASRGTSGGTSSYNEQFF
DNA: TGTGCCAGCAGAGGGACTAGCGGGGGGACTAGCTCCTACAATGAGCAGTTCTTC

D: TRBD1
V: TRBV10-2
length: 15
J: TRBJ1-6
size: NA
CDR3: CASSESGQGDSPLHF
DNA: TGCGCCAGCAGTGAGTCGGGACAGGGGGATTCACCCCTCCACTTT

D: NA
V: TRBV4-1
length: 16
J: TRBJ2-1
size: few
CDR3: CASSQIGGSGVNEQFF
DNA: TGCGCCAGCAGCCAAATTGGGGGAAGTGGAGTCAATGAGCAGTTCTTC

D: TRBD1
V: TRBV6-5
length: 13
J: TRBJ1-1
size: NA
CDR3: CASSLLDRTEAFF
DNA: TGTGCCAGCAGTTTACTGGACAGGACTGAAGCTTTCTTT

D: NA
V: TRBV20-1
length: 16
J: TRBJ1-5
size: few
CDR3: CSARDFPSLPNQPQHF
DNA: TGCAGTGCTAGAGATTTCCCCAGCCTCCCCAATCAGCCCCAGCATTTT

D: NA
V: TRBV7-3
length: 15
J: TRBJ2-1
size: NA
CDR3: CASSLEGGLYNEQFF
DNA: TGTGCCAGCAGCTTAGAGGGGGGGCTCTACAATGAGCAGTTCTTC

D: NA
V: TRBV4-1
length: 14
J: TRBJ1-2
size: NA
CDR3: CASSPTGGGRGYTF
DNA: TGCGCCAGCAGCCCCACTGGGGGGGGCCGTGGCTACACCTTC

D: NA
V: TRBV20-1
length: 16
J: TRBJ2-1
size: NA
CDR3: CSARGRGKSSYNEQFF
DNA: TGCAGTGCTAGAGGCCGGGGGAAGAGCTCCTACAATGAGCAGTTCTTC

D: NA
V: TRBV7-9
length: 13
J: TRBJ1-1
size: few
CDR3: CASSLNRDTEAFF
DNA: TGTGCCAGCAGCTTAAATCGGGACACTGAAGCTTTCTTT

D: NA
V: TRBV20-1
length: 13
J: TRBJ1-1
size: few
CDR3: CSAAQGGNTEAFF
DNA: TGCAGTGCTGCCCAGGGAGGGAACACTGAAGCTTTCTTT

D: TRBD1
V: TRBV20-1
length: 12
J: TRBJ1-3
size: few
CDR3: CSADRGGNTIYF
DNA: TGCAGTGCAGACAGGGGTGGAAACACCATATATTTT

D: NA
V: TRBV20-1
length: 14
J: TRBJ2-1
size: NA
CDR3: CSASFAGAGGEQFF
DNA: TGCAGTGCTAGTTTCGCGGGGGCTGGGGGTGAGCAGTTCTTC

D: NA
V: TRBV20-1
length: 14
J: TRBJ1-3
size: NA
CDR3: CSASARGSGNTIYF
DNA: TGCAGTGCTAGTGCGAGGGGTTCTGGAAACACCATATATTTT

D: NA
V: TRBV20-1
length: 11
J: TRBJ2-4
size: few
CDR3: CSERSGGIQYF
DNA: TGCAGTGAAAGGAGTGGAGGCATTCAGTACTTC

D: NA
V: TRBV27
length: 14
J: TRBJ1-1
size: NA
CDR3: CASSSYTLNTEAFF
DNA: TGTGCCAGCAGTTCGTACACCCTGAACACTGAAGCTTTCTTT

D: NA
V: TRBV7-2
length: 12
J: TRBJ2-7
size: medium-sized
CDR3: CASSLWGYEQYF
DNA: TGTGCCAGCAGCTTATGGGGCTACGAGCAGTACTTC

D: NA
V: TRBV7-3
length: 13
J: TRBJ1-1
size: NA
CDR3: CASSASTGSEAFF
DNA: TGTGCCAGCAGCGCCAGCACAGGTTCTGAAGCTTTCTTT

D: TRBD1
V: TRBV20-1
length: 12
J: TRBJ1-2
size: medium-sized
CDR3: CSATGTGDGYTF
DNA: TGCAGTGCTACCGGGACAGGAGATGGCTACACCTTC

D: TRBD1
V: TRBV7-9
length: 17
J: TRBJ1-5
size: few
CDR3: CASSSSRDRVSNQPQHF
DNA: TGTGCCAGCAGCTCGTCCCGGGACAGGGTTAGCAATCAGCCCCAGCATTTT

D: NA
V: TRBV7-8
length: 15
J: TRBJ1-1
size: few
CDR3: CASSLGSAGGTEAFF
DNA: TGTGCCAGCAGCTTGGGGAGCGCGGGTGGCACTGAAGCTTTCTTT

D: TRBD1
V: TRBV6-1
length: 13
J: TRBJ1-1
size: NA
CDR3: CASSPRQGAEAFF
DNA: TGTGCCAGCAGTCCAAGACAGGGAGCTGAAGCTTTCTTT

D: NA
V: TRBV9
length: 14
J: TRBJ2-3
size: NA
CDR3: CASSEGTYTDTQYF
DNA: TGTGCCAGCAGCGAGGGTACATACACAGATACGCAGTATTTT

D: NA
V: TRBV28
length: 14
J: TRBJ2-7
size: NA
CDR3: CASSRTASSYEQYF
DNA: TGTGCCAGCAGTAGGACAGCGTCTTCCTACGAGCAGTACTTC

D: TRBD1
V: TRBV28
length: 12
J: TRBJ2-7
size: medium-sized
CDR3: CASSPRDSGQYF
DNA: TGTGCCAGCAGTCCCCGGGACAGCGGGCAGTACTTC

D: NA
V: TRBV7-9
length: 15
J: TRBJ1-2
size: few
CDR3: CASSTETGSNYGYTF
DNA: TGTGCCAGCAGCACCGAGACAGGATCTAACTATGGCTACACCTTC